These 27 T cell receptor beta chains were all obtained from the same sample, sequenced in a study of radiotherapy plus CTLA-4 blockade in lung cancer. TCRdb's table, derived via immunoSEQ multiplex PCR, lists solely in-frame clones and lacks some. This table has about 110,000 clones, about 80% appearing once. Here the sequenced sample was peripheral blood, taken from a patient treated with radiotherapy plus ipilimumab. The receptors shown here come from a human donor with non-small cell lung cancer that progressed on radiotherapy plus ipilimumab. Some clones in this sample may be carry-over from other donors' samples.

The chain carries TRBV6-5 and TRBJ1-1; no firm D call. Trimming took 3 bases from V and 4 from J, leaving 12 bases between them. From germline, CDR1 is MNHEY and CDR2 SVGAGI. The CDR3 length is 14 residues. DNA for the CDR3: TGTGCCAGCAGTTATCGGGTAGGAAGCACTGAAGCTTTCTTT. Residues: CASSYRVGSTEAFF.

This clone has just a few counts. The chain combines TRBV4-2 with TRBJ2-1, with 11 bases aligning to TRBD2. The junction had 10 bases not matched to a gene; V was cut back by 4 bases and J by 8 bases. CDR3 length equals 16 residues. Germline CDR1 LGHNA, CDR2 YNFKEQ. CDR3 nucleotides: TGTGCCAGCAGCCCTATAACCGGGACTAGCGGCGATGAGCAGTTCTTC. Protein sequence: CASSPITGTSGDEQFF.

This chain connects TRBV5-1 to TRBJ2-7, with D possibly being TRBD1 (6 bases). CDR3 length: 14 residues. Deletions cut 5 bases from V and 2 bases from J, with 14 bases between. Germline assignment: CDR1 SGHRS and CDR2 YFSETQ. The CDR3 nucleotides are TGCGCCAGCAGTTCGGACAGCTACCCCTACGAGCAGTACTTC. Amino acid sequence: CASSSDSYPYEQYF.

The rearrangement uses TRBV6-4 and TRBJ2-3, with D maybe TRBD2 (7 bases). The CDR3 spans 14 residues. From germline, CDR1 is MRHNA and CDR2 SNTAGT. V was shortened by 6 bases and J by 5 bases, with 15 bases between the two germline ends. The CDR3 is CASSLGLGGDTQYF. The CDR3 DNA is TGTGCCAGCAGCCTAGGACTAGGGGGAGATACGCAGTATTTT.

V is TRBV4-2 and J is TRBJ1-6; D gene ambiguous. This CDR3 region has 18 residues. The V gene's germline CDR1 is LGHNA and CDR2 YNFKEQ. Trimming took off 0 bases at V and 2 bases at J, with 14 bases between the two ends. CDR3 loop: CASSQEGRRAAYNSPLHF. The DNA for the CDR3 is TGTGCCAGCAGCCAAGAGGGCAGAAGGGCCGCCTATAATTCACCCCTCCACTTT.

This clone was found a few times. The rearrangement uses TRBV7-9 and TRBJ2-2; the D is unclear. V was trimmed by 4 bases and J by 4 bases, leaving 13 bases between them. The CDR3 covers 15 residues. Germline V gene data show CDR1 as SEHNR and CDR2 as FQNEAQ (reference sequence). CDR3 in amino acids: CASSSGMVGTGELFF. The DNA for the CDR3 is TGTGCCAGCAGCTCGGGCATGGTGGGCACCGGGGAGCTGTTTTTT. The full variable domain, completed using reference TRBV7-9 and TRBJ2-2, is DTGVSQNPRHKITKRGQNVTFRCDPISEHNRLYWYRQTLGQGPEFLTYFQNEAQLEKSRLLSDRFSAERPKGSFSTLEIQRTEQGDSAMYLCASSSGMVGTGELFFGEGSRLTVL.

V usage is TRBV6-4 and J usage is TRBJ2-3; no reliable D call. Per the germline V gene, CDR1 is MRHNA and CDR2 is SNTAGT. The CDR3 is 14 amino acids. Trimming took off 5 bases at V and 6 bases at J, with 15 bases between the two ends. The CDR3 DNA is TGTGCCAGCAGTCCCTCTACTTATTCGGATACGCAGTATTTT. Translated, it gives CASSPSTYSDTQYF.

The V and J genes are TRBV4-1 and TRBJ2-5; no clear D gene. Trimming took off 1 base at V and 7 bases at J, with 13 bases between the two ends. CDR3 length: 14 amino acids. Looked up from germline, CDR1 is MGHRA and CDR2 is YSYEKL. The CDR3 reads CASSQVEMSGTQYF. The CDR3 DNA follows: TGCGCCAGCAGCCAAGTTGAAATGTCAGGGACCCAGTACTTC.

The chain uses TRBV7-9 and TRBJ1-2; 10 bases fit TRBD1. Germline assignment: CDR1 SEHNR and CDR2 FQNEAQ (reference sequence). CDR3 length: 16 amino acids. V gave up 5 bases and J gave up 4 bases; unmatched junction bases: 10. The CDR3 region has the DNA TGTGCCAGCAGCCATAAGACAGGGGGCGTCGGCTATGGCTACACCTTC. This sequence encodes CASSHKTGGVGYGYTF.

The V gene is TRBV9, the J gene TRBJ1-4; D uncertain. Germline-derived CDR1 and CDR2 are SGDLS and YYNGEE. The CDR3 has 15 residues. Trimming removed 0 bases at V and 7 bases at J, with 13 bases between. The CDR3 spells CASSVDRGWGEKLFF. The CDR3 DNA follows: TGTGCCAGCAGCGTAGATCGGGGTTGGGGTGAAAAACTGTTTTTT.

CDR3 amino acids: CASSSQAGAGADTQYF. The CDR3, as DNA: TGCGCCAGCAGCAGTCAGGCGGGGGCGGGGGCAGATACGCAGTATTTT. The chain uses TRBV4-3 and TRBJ2-3, with D perhaps matching TRBD2 (7 bases). CDR3 length: 16 amino acids. CDR1 is LGHNA and CDR2 is YSLEER in the germline V gene. Trimming stripped 5 bases from V and 4 bases from J, with 19 bases between.

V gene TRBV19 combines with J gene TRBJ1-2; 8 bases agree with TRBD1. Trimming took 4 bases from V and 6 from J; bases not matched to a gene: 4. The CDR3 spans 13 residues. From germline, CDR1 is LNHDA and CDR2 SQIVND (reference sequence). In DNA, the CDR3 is TGTGCCAGTAGTAATCAGGGGGCAGATGGCTACACCTTC. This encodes CASSNQGADGYTF.

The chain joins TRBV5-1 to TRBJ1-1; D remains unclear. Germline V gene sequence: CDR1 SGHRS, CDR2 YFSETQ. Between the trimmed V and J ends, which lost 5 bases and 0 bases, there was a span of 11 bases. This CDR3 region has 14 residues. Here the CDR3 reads CASSWVDVNTEAFF. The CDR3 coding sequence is TGCGCCAGCAGTTGGGTTGACGTGAACACTGAAGCTTTCTTT.

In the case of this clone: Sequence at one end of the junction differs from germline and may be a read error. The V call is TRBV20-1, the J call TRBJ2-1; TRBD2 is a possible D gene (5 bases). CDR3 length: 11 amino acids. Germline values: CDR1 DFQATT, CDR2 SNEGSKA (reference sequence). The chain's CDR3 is CRASKYNEQFF. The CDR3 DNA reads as TGCAGGGCTAGCAAATACAATGAGCAGTTCTTC.

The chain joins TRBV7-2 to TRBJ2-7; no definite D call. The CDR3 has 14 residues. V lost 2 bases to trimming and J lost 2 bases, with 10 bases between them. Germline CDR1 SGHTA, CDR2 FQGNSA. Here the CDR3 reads CASSLNTQTYEQYF. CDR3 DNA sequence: TGTGCCAGCAGCTTAAACACCCAGACCTACGAGCAGTACTTC.

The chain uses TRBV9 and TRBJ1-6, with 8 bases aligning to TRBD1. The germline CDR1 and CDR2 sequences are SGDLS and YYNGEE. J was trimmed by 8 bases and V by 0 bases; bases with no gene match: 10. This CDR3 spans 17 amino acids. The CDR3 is CASSVGGLRGLYSPLHF. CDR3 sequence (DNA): TGTGCCAGCAGCGTAGGGGGACTCAGGGGGCTTTATTCACCCCTCCACTTT.

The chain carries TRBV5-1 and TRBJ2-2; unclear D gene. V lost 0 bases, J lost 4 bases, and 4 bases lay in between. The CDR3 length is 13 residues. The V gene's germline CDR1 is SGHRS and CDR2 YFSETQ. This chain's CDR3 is CASSLVGTGELFF. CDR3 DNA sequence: TGCGCCAGCAGCTTGGTCGGCACCGGGGAGCTGTTTTTT.

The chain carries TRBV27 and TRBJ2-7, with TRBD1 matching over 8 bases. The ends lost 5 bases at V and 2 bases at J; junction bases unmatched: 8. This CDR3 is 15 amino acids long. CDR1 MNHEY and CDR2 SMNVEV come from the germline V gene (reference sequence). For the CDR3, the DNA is TGTGCCAGCAGTCTCGGGACAGGCATGGCCTACGAGCAGTACTTC. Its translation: CASSLGTGMAYEQYF.

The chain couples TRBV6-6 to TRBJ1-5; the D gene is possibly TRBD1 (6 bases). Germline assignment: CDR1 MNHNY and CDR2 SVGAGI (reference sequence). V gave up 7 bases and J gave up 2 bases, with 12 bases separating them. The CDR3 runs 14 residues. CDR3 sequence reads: CASTERQGNQPQHF. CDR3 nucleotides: TGTGCCAGCACCGAAAGACAGGGCAATCAGCCCCAGCATTTT.

CDR3 amino acids: CASSVGQAPYNEQFF. DNA for the CDR3: TGTGCCAGCAGCGTCGGACAGGCGCCCTACAATGAGCAGTTCTTC. This rearrangement joins TRBV11-3 to TRBJ2-1; 7 bases are a match to TRBD1. The CDR3 totals 15 residues. Germline assignment: CDR1 SGHNT and CDR2 YENEEA. V gave up 5 bases and J gave up 2 bases; unmatched junction bases: 6.

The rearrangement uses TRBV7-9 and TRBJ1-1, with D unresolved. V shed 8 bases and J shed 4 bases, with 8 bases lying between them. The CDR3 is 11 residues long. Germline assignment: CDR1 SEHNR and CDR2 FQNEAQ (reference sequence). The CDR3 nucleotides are TGTGCCAGCTCCGCTGGCACTGAAGCTTTCTTT. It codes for CASSAGTEAFF.

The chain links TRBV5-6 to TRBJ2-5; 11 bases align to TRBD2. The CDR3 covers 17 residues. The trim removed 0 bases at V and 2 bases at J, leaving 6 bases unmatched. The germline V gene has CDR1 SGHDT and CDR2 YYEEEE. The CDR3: CASSLGDSGGDQETQYF. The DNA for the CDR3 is TGTGCCAGCAGCTTGGGTGATAGCGGGGGGGATCAAGAGACCCAGTACTTC.

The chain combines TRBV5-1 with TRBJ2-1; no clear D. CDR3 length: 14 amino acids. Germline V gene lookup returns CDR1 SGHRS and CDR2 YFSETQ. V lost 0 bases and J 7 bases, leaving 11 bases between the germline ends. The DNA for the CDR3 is TGCGCCAGCAGCTTGGCGGCCCCGCGGAATGAGCAGTTCTTC. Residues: CASSLAAPRNEQFF.

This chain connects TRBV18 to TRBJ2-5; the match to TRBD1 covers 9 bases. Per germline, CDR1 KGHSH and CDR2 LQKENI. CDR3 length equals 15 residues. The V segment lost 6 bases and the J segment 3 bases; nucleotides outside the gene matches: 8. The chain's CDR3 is CASSHRGRVEETQYF. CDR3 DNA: TGTGCCAGCTCTCACAGGGGGCGCGTAGAAGAGACCCAGTACTTC.

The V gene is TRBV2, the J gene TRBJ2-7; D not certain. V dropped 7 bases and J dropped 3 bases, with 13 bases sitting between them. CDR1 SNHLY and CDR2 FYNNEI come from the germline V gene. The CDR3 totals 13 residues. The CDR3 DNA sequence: TGTGCCAGCAATCCGCTGGGGTTCTACGAGCAGTACTTC. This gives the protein CASNPLGFYEQYF.

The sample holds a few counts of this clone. The CDR3 DNA is TGTGCCAGCAGCTTAACACAAATGACAGAGCAGTACTTC. This translates into CASSLTQMTEQYF. J is TRBJ2-7 and V is TRBV7-3, with D uncertain. Between the trimmed V and J ends, which lost 0 bases and 7 bases, there was a span of 10 bases. CDR1 and CDR2 from the germline V gene are SGHTA and FQGTGA. CDR3 size: 13 residues.

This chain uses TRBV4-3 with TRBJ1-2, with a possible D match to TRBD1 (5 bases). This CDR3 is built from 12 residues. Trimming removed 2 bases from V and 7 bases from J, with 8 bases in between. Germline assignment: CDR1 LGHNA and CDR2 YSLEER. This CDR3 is CASSQQGFGYTF. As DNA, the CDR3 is TGCGCCAGCAGCCAACAGGGTTTTGGCTACACCTTC.